This T cell receptor (beta chain) was recorded in a study of blood T cell repertoires in COVID-19 (dated by TCRdb to 2019 to 2021). With respect to the entire study: The collaborator samples originated in the United States, Italy and Spain and spanned the acute and convalescent phases of COVID-19. HLA class I and class II types, where available, came from metadata supplied by the sample provider rather than from assay-based typing. Deeply sampled blood TCRbeta repertoires from subjects exposed to, actively infected with, or recovered from COVID-19 were included in the dataset. Samples came from the ongoing ImmuneRACE study (first 160 participants) plus 1,254 subjects from 6 global collaborators. The repertoires were released in a freely available public database meant as a resource for research on the immune response to SARS-CoV-2. The prospective study material was composed of cDNA or gDNA derived from T cells, B-cell-depleted T cells, or PBMCs. Nearly every sample came with metadata listing a de-identified subject ID, COVID-19 status, age in years and sex.

The junction carries 7 bases between V and J, which are trimmed by 1 base and 0 bases respectively. Spanning cysteine to phenylalanine, the CDR3 consists of 15 amino acids. Of the read, only the CDR3 DNA is kept; its 45 bases are in frame from base 1. The germline V gene yields SGHTA for CDR1 and FQGNSA for CDR2. In Seattle, one collaborating source enrolled patients while the infection was active and tracked those patients longitudinally over the course of disease. Collaborating institutions collected whole blood in K2EDTA tubes following their own protocols. For TCRbeta analysis, collaborators shipped samples as frozen whole blood, isolated PBMCs, or DNA extracted from either of those sample types. About this clone itself: Its antigen remains unidentified. There are no base qualities to consult, and no much larger clone falls within one base.

The immunoSEQ Assay, a bias-controlled multiplex PCR, was used to amplify TCRbeta CDR3 regions from genomic DNA. The study's processing was this. Within the assay, amplification of reference gene primers was used to estimate how many nucleated cells each sample contained. To quantify the absolute abundance of each unique TCRbeta CDR3 rearrangement, sequence reads were collapsed and filtered. Productive Simpson clonality was computed per sample as the square root of Simpson's diversity index over productive rearrangements. The source is immuneACCESS, and TCRdb retained only in-frame sequences with V and J called. Part of the clones is not carried over; for the studies checked, unresolved V genes explain less than half of this, and the remainder is unexplained. D and trimming come from the DNA, and the V and J calls and clone size come from that table. This sample comprises under 550,000 clones, about 87% of them detected only once. Roughly 0.84% of the sample lies in the top ten.

Study-level results and caveats: Clinical and demographic metadata were provided uncurated, with the amount varying by source and participant.

This receptor was taken from a man aged 18-30 years with COVID-19, enrolled during active disease. The sequence links TRBV7-2 to TRBJ1-3; the D gene is unclear. Sequencing was performed on peripheral blood. The encoded CDR3 is CASSLVSSSGNTIYF. The DNA sequence follows: TGTGCCAGCAGCTTAGTTTCTAGCTCTGGAAACACCATATATTTT. Here the CDR3 is joined to the reference TRBV7-2 and TRBJ1-3 genes, and the full variable domain is: GAGVSQSPSNKVTEKGKDVELRCDPISGHTALYWYRQSLGQGLEFLIYFQGNSAPDKSGLPSDRFSAERTGGSVSTLTIQRTQQEDSAVYLCASSLVSSSGNTIYFGEGSWLTVV.